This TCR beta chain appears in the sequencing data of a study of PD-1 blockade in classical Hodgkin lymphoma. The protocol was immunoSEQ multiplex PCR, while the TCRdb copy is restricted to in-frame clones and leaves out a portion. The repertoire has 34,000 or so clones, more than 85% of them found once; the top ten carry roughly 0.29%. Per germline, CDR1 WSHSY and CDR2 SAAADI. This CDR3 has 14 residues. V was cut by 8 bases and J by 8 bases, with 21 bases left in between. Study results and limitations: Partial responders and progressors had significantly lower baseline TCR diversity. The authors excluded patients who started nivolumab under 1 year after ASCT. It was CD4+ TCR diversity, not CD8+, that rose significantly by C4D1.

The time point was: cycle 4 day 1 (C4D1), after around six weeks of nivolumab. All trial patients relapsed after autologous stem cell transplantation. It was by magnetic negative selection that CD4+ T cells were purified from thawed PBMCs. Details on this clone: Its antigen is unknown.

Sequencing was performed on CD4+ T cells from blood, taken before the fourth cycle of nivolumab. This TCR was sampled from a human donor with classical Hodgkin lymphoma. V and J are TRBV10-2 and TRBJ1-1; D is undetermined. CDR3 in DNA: TGCGCCAGCCGGCTGGTGGCAGGAGGAGGCGAAGCTTTCTTT. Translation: CASRLVAGGGEAFF.